The 18 T cell receptor beta chains below come from one sample, sequenced in a study of cytomegalovirus exposure and HLA in healthy donors. PCR amplification relied on 60 Vbeta primers (plus 13 Jbeta primers). Repertoires were generated with immunoSEQ multiplex PCR, while TCRdb's copy carries only in-frame clones and drops some. The sample lists about 100,000 clones; around 74% were seen once. The sample consisted of PBMCs. The receptors come from a man between 35 and 55 years old in good health and CMV-seropositive.

This chain links TRBV19 with TRBJ2-3; TRBD2 might be the D (6 bases). Germline V lookup: CDR1 LNHDA, CDR2 SQIVND (reference sequence). There are 15 residues in the CDR3. The ends were cut back, 3 bases at V and 4 bases at J, with 14 bases in the middle. DNA for the CDR3: TGTGCCAGTAGTATCAATCCGGGAGCGGCAGATACGCAGTATTTT. It specifies CASSINPGAADTQYF. Looking up the rest from reference TRBV19 and TRBJ2-3 gives the full variable domain: DGGITQSPKYLFRKEGQNVTLSCEQNLNHDAMYWYRQDPGQGLRLIYYSQIVNDFQKGDIAEGYSVSREKKESFPLTVTSAQKNPTAFYLCASSINPGAADTQYFGPGTRLTVL.

The chain recombines TRBV11-3 with TRBJ2-6, with TRBD2 identical over 12 bases. Germline-derived CDR1 and CDR2 are SGHNT and YENEEA. CDR3 length: 18 residues. V lost 6 bases to trimming and J lost 0 bases; unmatched junction nucleotides: 6. The DNA of the CDR3 is TGTGCCAGCAGTCAAAGACTAGCGGGGGCCTCTGGGGCCAACGTCCTGACTTTC. This translates into CASSQRLAGASGANVLTF.

The V call is TRBV7-9, the J call TRBJ1-1; D is undetermined. Germline V gene data show CDR1 as SEHNR and CDR2 as FQNEAQ (reference sequence). Trimming took 1 base from V and 1 from J, leaving 4 bases between them. This CDR3 has 13 amino acids. CDR3 amino acids: CASSLEQNTEAFF. Here the CDR3 DNA reads TGTGCCAGCAGCTTAGAGCAGAACACTGAAGCTTTCTTT.

The chain employs TRBV19 and TRBJ2-3, with D maybe TRBD2 (5 bases). Trimming cost V 5 bases and J 2 bases, with 11 bases left between them. This CDR3 has 14 amino acids. Germline CDR1 LNHDA, CDR2 SQIVND (reference sequence). The CDR3 DNA follows: TGTGCCAGTAGTTCCCAGCGGCTCACAGATACGCAGTATTTT. As protein: CASSSQRLTDTQYF.

This chain uses TRBV11-2 with TRBJ2-5; 9 nucleotides agree with TRBD1. The V gene's germline CDR1 is SGHAT and CDR2 FQNNGV. J was trimmed by 4 bases and V by 5 bases; bases with no gene match: 8. The CDR3 runs 15 residues. In DNA, the CDR3 is TGTGCCAGCAGCCCGGACAGGGGAAGCCGAGAGACCCAGTACTTC. It yields the protein CASSPDRGSRETQYF.

The chain joins TRBV7-9 to TRBJ1-3; 8 positions agree with TRBD1. This CDR3 comprises 13 residues. The junction had 3 bases not matched to a gene; V was cut back by 6 bases and J by 5 bases. Germline V gives CDR1 SEHNR, CDR2 FQNEAQ (reference sequence). The CDR3 loop reads CASSRQGRNTIYF. For the CDR3, the DNA is TGTGCCAGCAGTCGACAGGGGCGAAACACCATATATTTT.

V and J are TRBV18 and TRBJ1-2; possibly TRBD1 for D (5 bases). The CDR3 has 15 residues. The V end lost 3 bases, the J end lost 1 base, and 12 bases lay between the germline ends. The germline V gene encodes CDR1 KGHSH and CDR2 LQKENI. DNA of the CDR3: TGTGCCAGCTCACCGGGGGGTGTGAGTAACTATGGCTACACCTTC. Its protein is CASSPGGVSNYGYTF.

The V call is TRBV9, the J call TRBJ2-2, with 8 bases identical to TRBD1. The CDR3 is 16 residues long. V lost 4 bases to trimming and J lost 4 bases; unmatched junction nucleotides: 9. Germline lookup yields CDR1 SGDLS and CDR2 YYNGEE. CDR3 loop: CASSPREQGGTGELFF. CDR3 nucleotides: TGTGCCAGCAGCCCCCGAGAACAGGGGGGCACCGGGGAGCTGTTTTTT.

The chain uses TRBV5-6 and TRBJ1-1, with a possible D match to TRBD1 (6 bases). The CDR3 loop spans 15 amino acids. Trimming pared 4 bases from V and 3 bases from J, leaving 16 bases between. CDR1 and CDR2 (germline): SGHDT, YYEEEE. Here the CDR3 reads CASSGGAGGHTEAFF. In nucleotides, the CDR3 is TGTGCCAGCAGCGGGGGGGCGGGGGGACACACTGAAGCTTTCTTT.

This chain uses TRBV20-1 with TRBJ2-1, with D hard to call. Germline V gene sequence: CDR1 DFQATT, CDR2 SNEGSKA (reference sequence). Trimming stripped 0 bases from V and 10 bases from J, with 7 bases between. The CDR3 extends over 11 amino acids. CDR3 protein: CSARDRGEQFF. DNA for the CDR3: TGCAGTGCTAGAGATCGAGGAGAGCAGTTCTTC.

Here the CDR3 DNA reads TGTGCCAGCACCCGGAGGAGAATGAACACTGAAGCTTTCTTT. This codes for CASTRRRMNTEAFF. V and J are TRBV2 and TRBJ1-1; D not resolved. In germline, CDR1 is SNHLY, CDR2 FYNNEI. V lost 7 bases and J lost 0, with 12 bases in between. This CDR3 has 14 amino acids. Using reference TRBV2 and TRBJ1-1 for the parts outside the CDR3, the full variable domain is EPEVTQTPSHQVTQMGQEVILRCVPISNHLYFYWYRQILGQKVEFLVSFYNNEISEKSEIFDDQFSVERPDGSNFTLKIRSTKLEDSAMYFCASTRRRMNTEAFFGQGTRLTVV.

The V and J genes are TRBV11-2 and TRBJ2-5, with D uncertain. Germline assignment: CDR1 SGHAT and CDR2 FQNNGV. V dropped 2 bases and J dropped 2 bases, with 9 bases sitting between them. The CDR3 length is 14 residues. The CDR3 sequence: CASSLQQLQETQYF. DNA of the CDR3: TGTGCCAGCAGCTTACAACAATTACAAGAGACCCAGTACTTC.

This chain links TRBV7-3 with TRBJ2-7; TRBD1 might be the D (8 bases). CDR3 length equals 17 residues. Germline V gene sequence: CDR1 SGHTA, CDR2 FQGTGA. V gave up 5 bases and J gave up 4 bases, with 24 bases separating them. The chain's CDR3 is CASSPAGGQGAAYEQYF. CDR3 in DNA: TGTGCCAGCAGCCCCGCCGGGGGGCAGGGGGCCGCGTACGAGCAGTACTTC.

The sample holds one count of this clone. The CDR3 region has the DNA TGTGCCAGCAGCTTGGGAGGGCGGGTCCTCCCAGATACGCAGTATTTT. Amino acid sequence: CASSLGGRVLPDTQYF. This chain uses TRBV5-4 with TRBJ2-3; D is perhaps TRBD2 (5 bases). Per the germline V gene, CDR1 is SGHNT and CDR2 is YYREEE (reference sequence). The CDR3 covers 16 residues. Trimming shortened V by 0 bases and J by 4 bases, and 15 bases separated the two germline ends.

The sample holds a few counts of this clone. The chain carries TRBV7-9 and TRBJ1-1; D is perhaps TRBD1 (6 bases). V lost 6 bases and J 4 bases, leaving 12 bases between the germline ends. The CDR3 is 13 amino acids. In germline, CDR1 is SEHNR, CDR2 FQNEAQ (reference sequence). CDR3 DNA: TGTGCCAGCAGACAACAGGGTGCCACTGAAGCTTTCTTT. Its protein product is CASRQQGATEAFF.

The J gene is TRBJ2-7, the V gene TRBV6-5; 8 bases are shared with TRBD2. V lost 4 bases, J lost 4 bases, and 6 bases stayed unmatched. The CDR3 contains 14 residues. CDR1 MNHEY and CDR2 SVGAGI come from the germline V gene. CDR3 sequence reads: CASSSASGPYEQYF. CDR3 nucleotide sequence: TGTGCCAGCAGTTCGGCTAGCGGGCCATACGAGCAGTACTTC.

The rearrangement links TRBV7-8 to TRBJ2-5; 7 bases align to TRBD2. The CDR3 has 15 amino acids. Germline V gene lookup returns CDR1 SGHVS and CDR2 FQNEAQ. Trimming cost V 4 bases and J 1 base; bases outside gene matches: 6. CDR3 nucleotide sequence: TGTGCCAGCAGCTCGGGACTACTCTTCCAAGAGACCCAGTACTTC. It codes for CASSSGLLFQETQYF.

V and J are TRBV9 and TRBJ2-7; D is possibly TRBD1 (6 bases). Germline loops: CDR1 SGDLS, CDR2 YYNGEE. V gave up 3 bases and J gave up 3 bases, with 7 bases separating them. The CDR3 runs 12 residues. The CDR3 bases are TGTGCCAGCAGCGAGGGGGACTACGAGCAGTACTTC. It is translated as CASSEGDYEQYF. Full variable domain (rest looked up from reference TRBV9 and TRBJ2-7): DSGVTQTPKHLITATGQRVTLRCSPRSGDLSVYWYQQSLDQGLQFLIQYYNGEERAKGNILERFSAQQFPDLHSELNLSSLELGDSALYFCASSEGDYEQYFGPGTRLTVT.